The sequence of this T cell receptor beta chain was determined in a study of CD8 T cells in ankylosing spondylitis (dated by TCRdb to 2016 to 2017). Looking at the study overall: T cell receptor beta repertoires were profiled in healthy donors and ankylosing spondylitis patients so that disease-linked TCR variants could be found. The full study cohort comprised 25 ankylosing spondylitis patients and 85 to 120 healthy donors. Peripheral blood was sampled, and synovial fluid was additionally collected from ankylosing spondylitis patients.

This clonotype has at least ten counts. Its antigen is not yet known. Base quality data are lacking; no much larger clone is found one base away. Sequenced on an Illumina HiSeq 2500. Quantitative 5'-RACE with molecular barcodes was used to prepare TCR beta libraries. Regarding the original processing steps: A new computational method based on a probabilistic model of VDJ rearrangement was used to identify disease-linked TCR variants. Using fastp at Q25 and MiXCR, TCRdb reprocessed the public reads and kept productive beta chains. CDR3 protein sequences are deduplicated, and each keeps its most common genes and DNA. TCRdb, not the original authors, processed these V and J calls. Across this sample there are some 150,000 distinct CDR3 sequences, with around two fifths seen only once. The ten largest clonotypes hold about 15% of the sample. Synovial fluid samples and blood samples obtained from the same ankylosing spondylitis patients were matched.

The full study reports these points: Blood from ankylosing spondylitis patients appeared to be characterized by a TCR beta motif composed of 7 to 9 highly homologous amino acid variants. In peripheral blood, the disease-linked clones were found at relatively low frequencies and had a CD8+ phenotype. According to the report, matched synovial fluid samples from ankylosing spondylitis patients were significantly enriched for the disease-linked clones. Some motif variants had previously been reported in the synovial fluid and blood of reactive arthritis patients, which suggests shared mechanisms of disease initiation.

Ends trimmed: V by 11 bases, J by 3 bases; bases unmatched to a gene: 13. CDR1 and CDR2 (MNHEY, SVGEGT) derive from the germline V gene. The CDR3 runs 15 residues from the cysteine to the phenylalanine. Kept here is only the CDR3 DNA, which spans 45 bases and is read in frame from base 1. Source material: synovial fluid, either unsorted or a sorted T cell fraction (not recorded which). The chain is encoded by TRBV6-2 or TRBV6-3 joined to TRBJ2-7; 10 junctional bases match TRBD2. This clonotype originated in a male donor with ankylosing spondylitis. The encoded CDR3 is CACQLLAGPSYEQYF. The DNA sequence is as follows: TGTGCCTGCCAGCTACTAGCGGGACCTAGCTACGAGCAGTACTTC.